The rows below give T cell receptor beta chains drawn from one sample of a study of blood T cell repertoires in COVID-19. TCRdb's table, derived via immunoSEQ multiplex PCR, lists solely in-frame clones and lacks some. The sample contains about 170,000 clones, 84% of which appear only once. The specimen was peripheral blood. The receptors were gathered from a man aged 40-49 years who had recovered from COVID-19. Each CDR3 is given with its conserved first and last residue. The D gene is left open where the match is weak. Where a row states a size, it is once, few, many or the class of an expanded clone; other rows omit it.

>.|.|TRBV30|TRBJ1-5
TGTGCCTGCCGGGCTCCTGGGAGGGGTCAGCCCCAGCATTTT
CACRAPGRGQPQHF
>.|.|TRBV19|TRBJ1-1
TGTGCCAGTAGTTGGAAGGGAGTCAACACTGAAGCTTTCTTT
CASSWKGVNTEAFF
>.|.|TRBV30|TRBJ1-5
TGTGCCTGGAGTTCGCAAACTACGCAGCCCCAGCATTTT
CAWSSQTTQPQHF
>.|.|TRBV4-3|TRBJ2-5
TGCGCCAGCAGCCAAGACGCGCAGCGGCAAGAGACCCAGTACTTC
CASSQDAQRQETQYF
>TRBD1|.|TRBV20-1|TRBJ1-6
TGCAGTGCTAGTTATCGGACAGGGAGCTCCTATAATTCACCCCTCCACTTT
CSASYRTGSSYNSPLHF
>.|.|TRBV4-3|TRBJ2-2
TGCGCCAGCAGCCAAGACAAAAACACCGGGGAGCTGTTTTTT
CASSQDKNTGELFF
>.|.|TRBV29-1|TRBJ1-6
TGCAGCGTTGAGACAAATCTAATAGTTTCACCCCTCCACTTT
CSVETNLIVSPLHF
>.|.|TRBV6-2/TRBV6-3|TRBJ2-1
TGTGCCAGCAGTTACACGGGACTTGCCAACAATGAGCAGTTCTTC
CASSYTGLANNEQFF
>.|once|TRBV7-2|TRBJ2-5
TGTGCCAGCAGCTTAGGGTTCGGAGAGACCCAGTACTTC
CASSLGFGETQYF
>.|once|TRBV20-1|TRBJ1-2
TGCAGTGCTAGTTCCTTTCCTGCCCAGAGGGAGGGTGGCTACACCTTC
CSASSFPAQREGGYTF